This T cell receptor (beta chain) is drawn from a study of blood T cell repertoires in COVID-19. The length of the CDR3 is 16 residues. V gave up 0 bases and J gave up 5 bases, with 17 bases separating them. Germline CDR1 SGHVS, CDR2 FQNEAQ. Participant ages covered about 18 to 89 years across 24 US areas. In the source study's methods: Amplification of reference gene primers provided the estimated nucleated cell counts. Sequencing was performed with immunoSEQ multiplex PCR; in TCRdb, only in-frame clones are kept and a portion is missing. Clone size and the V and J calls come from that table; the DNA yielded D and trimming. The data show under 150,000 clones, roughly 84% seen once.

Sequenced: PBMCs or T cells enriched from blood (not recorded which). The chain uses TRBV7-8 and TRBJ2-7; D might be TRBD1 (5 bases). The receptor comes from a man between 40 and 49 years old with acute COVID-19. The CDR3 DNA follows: TGTGCCAGCAGCTTAGCGGTGCGGCAGGGTGTCAACGAGCAGTACTTC. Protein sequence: CASSLAVRQGVNEQYF.